Below, 17 T cell receptor beta chains from the same sample are listed, as sequenced in a study of naive and memory T cell subsets. These receptors lack a known antigen. Two oligonucleotides, mixed equimolar, formed the beta constant-region primer covering TRBC1 and TRBC2. The ligated cDNA underwent four PCR rounds using SP2 and nested alpha and beta constant-region primers. TCRdb called the UMI-ligation and nested PCR reads again in MiXCR, with one record for every CDR3 protein. Among 130,000 to 150,000 distinct CDR3 sequences listed, 22% were seen once. Study-wide points: A few larger clonotypes appeared in naive repertoires, especially CD8, possibly memory cells re-expressing CD45RA.

Sequenced material: naive CD4+ T cells from blood. Receptor source: a human donor in good health.

The chain links TRBV29-1 to TRBJ2-1, with D possibly matching TRBD2 (6 bases). The V end lost 7 bases, the J end lost 7 bases, and 17 bases lay between the germline ends. CDR1 SQVTM and CDR2 ANQGSEA come from the germline V gene. This CDR3 is built from 13 residues. The CDR3 protein is CSGLSGSSNEQFF. Written as DNA, the CDR3 is TGCAGCGGGCTGTCCGGGAGTAGTAATGAGCAGTTCTTC.

The chain employs TRBV5-1 and TRBJ2-7, with 7 nucleotides matching TRBD1. CDR1 is SGHRS and CDR2 is YFSETQ in the germline V gene. The CDR3 is 16 residues long. Trimming removed 4 bases from V and 1 base from J; junction bases left unmatched: 11. In DNA form, the CDR3 reads TGCGCCAGCAGCCCCCAAAATCTGGGACAGTCCTACGAGCAGTACTTC. Translation gives CASSPQNLGQSYEQYF.

The rearrangement joins TRBV5-6 to TRBJ2-5; TRBD2 agrees at 11 bases. Per germline, CDR1 SGHDT and CDR2 YYEEEE. The CDR3 consists of 16 residues. The J segment lost 5 bases and the V segment lost 1 base, leaving 7 bases of the junction unmatched. The CDR3 DNA reads TGTGCCAGCAGCTTGTTAGCGGGAGGGCGCGGGGAGACCCAGTACTTC. This sequence encodes CASSLLAGGRGETQYF.

The chain carries TRBV4-1 and TRBJ1-1, with D possibly being TRBD1 (6 bases). V dropped 4 bases and J dropped 7 bases, with 13 bases sitting between them. This CDR3 region has 13 residues. Germline values: CDR1 MGHRA, CDR2 YSYEKL. CDR3: CASSLGAVSEAFF. The DNA for the CDR3 is TGCGCCAGCAGCCTGGGGGCGGTTAGTGAAGCTTTCTTT.

This clonotype was recorded a few times. This sequence joins TRBV12-3 or TRBV12-4 and TRBJ2-7; 7 bases fit TRBD2. V dropped 7 bases and J dropped 5; count of bases not matched to a gene: 5. There are 12 residues in the CDR3. The CDR3 spells CASTRDYHEQYF. CDR3 in DNA: TGTGCCAGCACGAGGGACTACCACGAGCAGTACTTC.

This clonotype was observed a few times. The chain combines TRBV3-1 with TRBJ2-7; D not resolved. Trimming cost V 2 bases and J 5 bases, with 7 bases left between them. Germline V gene sequence: CDR1 LGHDT, CDR2 YNNKEL (reference sequence). The CDR3 length is 12 residues. The CDR3 sequence is CASSQSTHEQYF. The CDR3, as DNA: TGTGCCAGCAGCCAAAGCACCCACGAGCAGTACTTC.

The table lists this clonotype with a few counts. This chain uses TRBV5-1 with TRBJ2-7; tentative D call: TRBD1 (5 bases). The CDR3 spans 13 residues. Germline V gene sequence: CDR1 SGHRS, CDR2 YFSETQ. Trimming stripped 0 bases from V and 7 bases from J, with 11 bases between. CDR3 residues: CASSLGGGGEQYF. CDR3 in DNA: TGCGCCAGCAGCTTGGGGGGCGGCGGAGAGCAGTACTTC.

The chain couples TRBV25-1 to TRBJ1-5; D is unresolved. The V end lost 1 base, the J end lost 4 bases, and 2 bases lay between the germline ends. The germline V gene encodes CDR1 MGHDK and CDR2 SYGVNS. This CDR3 has 12 residues. The DNA of the CDR3 is TGTGCCAGCAGTGAATTTAATCAGCCCCAGCATTTT. It specifies CASSEFNQPQHF. The variable domain in full, completed from reference TRBV25-1 and TRBJ1-5, reads EADIYQTPRYLVIGTGKKITLECSQTMGHDKMYWYQQDPGMELHLIHYSYGVNSTEKGDLSSESTVSRIRTEHFPLTLESARPSHTSQYLCASSEFNQPQHFGDGTRLSIL.

There are many counts of this clonotype. The CDR3 DNA follows: TGTGCCAGCACCCCGAGGCAGGGTAGCGAGCAGTACTTC. Translating it yields CASTPRQGSEQYF. The rearrangement uses TRBV28 and TRBJ2-7; weak D call: TRBD1 (5 bases). In germline, CDR1 is MDHEN, CDR2 SYDVKM. V lost 7 bases to trimming and J lost 6 bases, with 16 bases between them. The CDR3 extends over 13 amino acids.

A single count supports this clonotype. The chain uses TRBV5-6 and TRBJ1-1, with D unresolved. CDR1 and CDR2 from the germline V gene are SGHDT and YYEEEE. The CDR3 sequence is 16 residues long. Trimming shortened V by 0 bases and J by 1 base, and 13 bases separated the two germline ends. This CDR3 is CASSLDTVWRNTEAFF. The CDR3 DNA reads as TGTGCCAGCAGCTTGGATACGGTTTGGAGGAACACTGAAGCTTTCTTT. Complete variable domain (other parts from reference TRBV5-6 and TRBJ1-1): DAGVTQSPTHLIKTRGQQVTLRCSPKSGHDTVSWYQQALGQGPQFIFQYYEEEERQRGNFPDRFSGHQFPNYSSELNVNALLLGDSALYLCASSLDTVWRNTEAFFGQGTRLTVV.

Written as DNA, the CDR3 is TGTGCCAGCAGCTTGTACGGAGGTCATGGCTACACCTTC. This encodes CASSLYGGHGYTF. This chain uses TRBV7-2 with TRBJ1-2; D gene ambiguous. Germline CDR1 and CDR2: SGHTA and FQGNSA. The CDR3 has 13 amino acids. With 3 bases removed from V and 6 bases from J, the gap between germline ends came to 11 bases.

This chain links TRBV28 with TRBJ2-7, with D tentatively TRBD2 (6 bases). In germline, CDR1 is MDHEN, CDR2 SYDVKM. This CDR3 comprises 15 residues. V was pared by 3 bases and J by 3 bases, with 15 bases between. DNA of the CDR3: TGTGCCAGCAGTTTTTCAAAAGGCGGGATCTACGAGCAGTACTTC. It encodes CASSFSKGGIYEQYF. Combining the CDR3 with reference TRBV28 and TRBJ2-7 gives the whole variable domain DVKVTQSSRYLVKRTGEKVFLECVQDMDHENMFWYRQDPGLGLRLIYFSYDVKMKEKGDIPEGYSVSREKKERFSLILESASTNQTSMYLCASSFSKGGIYEQYFGPGTRLTVT.

This clonotype appeared once. The chain combines TRBV6-5 with TRBJ1-5, with 8 bases identical to TRBD1. Trimming at V came to 8 bases and at J to 1 base, leaving 4 bases not matched to a gene. The germline gives CDR1 MNHEY, CDR2 SVGAGI. The CDR3 runs to 14 residues. CDR3 DNA: TGTGCCAGCTGGACAGGGCGAAGCAATCAGCCCCAGCATTTT. Translating it yields CASWTGRSNQPQHF.

Ten or more counts support this clonotype. The V gene is TRBV18, the J gene TRBJ1-6; TRBD1 might be the D (5 bases). Germline V gene sequence: CDR1 KGHSH, CDR2 LQKENI. The CDR3 is 17 amino acids. Deletions cut 4 bases from V and 0 bases from J, with 13 bases between. In nucleotides, the CDR3 is TGTGCCAGCTCACAGGACACCGGAAGCTCCTATAATTCACCCCTCCACTTT. Translating it yields CASSQDTGSSYNSPLHF. Filled out from reference TRBV18 and TRBJ1-6, the complete variable domain reads NAGVMQNPRHLVRRRGQEARLRCSPMKGHSHVYWYRQLPEEGLKFMVYLQKENIIDESGMPKERFSAEFPKEGPSILRIQQVVRGDSAAYFCASSQDTGSSYNSPLHFGNGTRLTVT.

A few counts support this clonotype. The genes are TRBV29-1 and TRBJ2-7; the D gene is possibly TRBD2 (7 bases). This CDR3 has 13 amino acids. V lost 2 bases and J 5 bases, leaving 13 bases between the germline ends. Germline CDR1 is SQVTM and CDR2 is ANQGSEA. The CDR3 region has the DNA TGCAGCGTTGAACGGGGGGCGAATGACGAGCAGTACTTC. Protein: CSVERGANDEQYF.

The rearrangement links TRBV27 to TRBJ1-2; the D gene is possibly TRBD1 (6 bases). CDR1 and CDR2 (germline): MNHEY, SMNVEV (reference sequence). The V and J ends lost 10 bases and 2 bases respectively, with 17 bases between them. There are 14 residues in the CDR3. CDR3 DNA: TGTGCCACACGATCACAGGGTTGGAACTATGGCTACACCTTC. This encodes CATRSQGWNYGYTF.

This clonotype was seen repeatedly, ten times or more. The chain links TRBV7-8 to TRBJ1-2; TRBD1 matches at 7 bases. The germline V gene encodes CDR1 SGHVS and CDR2 FQNEAQ. This CDR3 spans 13 amino acids. The V and J ends lost 3 bases and 2 bases, in that order; junction bases with no gene match: 0. The CDR3, as DNA: TGTGCCAGCAGCTTGGGACAGAACTATGGCTACACCTTC. Protein sequence: CASSLGQNYGYTF.